This T cell receptor (beta chain) was identified in a study of T cell repertoires in cytomegalovirus infection. Study-level information: Peptides in the study included HLA-C-restricted and HLA-B-restricted CMV epitopes. A matching HLA type, together with CMV infection, was signaled by public TCR beta signatures.

Findings and limits, study-wide: Of the TCR beta families, the public ones yielded a cumulative frequency that identified carriers of CMV plus the relevant HLA.

MiXCR, applied by TCRdb to the reads, yields one record per CDR3 protein. Here the sample spans about 47,000 distinct CDR3 sequences, roughly 19% being singletons. The CDR3 extends over 14 amino acids. CDR1 SGDLS and CDR2 YYNGEE come from the germline V gene. Trimming cost V 3 bases and J 5 bases; bases outside gene matches: 4. On this clonotype itself: Its target is not known.

The sequence came from a human donor in good health (CMV status not recorded). Some clones in this sample may be carry-over from other donors' samples. The source was CD8+ T cells from cultured PBMCs, collected from culture after CMV antigen stimulation. This rearrangement joins TRBV9 to TRBJ2-1; 8 bases are shared with TRBD2. The chain's CDR3 is CASSGASGHNEQFF. CDR3 coding DNA: TGTGCCAGCAGCGGGGCTAGCGGGCACAATGAGCAGTTCTTC.